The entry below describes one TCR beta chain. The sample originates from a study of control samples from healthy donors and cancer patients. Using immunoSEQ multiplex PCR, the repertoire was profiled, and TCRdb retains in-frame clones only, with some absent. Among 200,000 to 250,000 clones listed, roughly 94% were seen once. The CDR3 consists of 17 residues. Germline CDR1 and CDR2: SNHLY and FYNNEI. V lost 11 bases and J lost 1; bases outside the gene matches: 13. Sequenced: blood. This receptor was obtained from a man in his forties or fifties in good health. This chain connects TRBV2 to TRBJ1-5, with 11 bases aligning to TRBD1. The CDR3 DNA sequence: TGTGCCTCGAGAGGACAGGGGGCCATGAGGAGCAATCAGCCCCAGCATTTT. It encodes CASRGQGAMRSNQPQHF.